The 19 T cell receptor beta chains below come from one sample, sequenced in a study of memory CD4+ T cells and cytomegalovirus serostatus. The sort gate was single viable CD3+CD4+CD8-CD45RO+ cells for memory CD4+ T cells. The protocol was immunoSEQ multiplex PCR, while the TCRdb copy is restricted to in-frame clones and leaves out a portion. The sample consists of around 60,000 clones, less than 85% of them appearing once. Input material: memory CD4+ T cells from blood. These TCRs come from an adult in good health and CMV-seronegative. Some clones in this sample may be carry-over from other donors' samples.

This clone was detected only once. The V and J genes are TRBV11-2 and TRBJ2-5; D unresolved. Germline V CDR1 and CDR2: SGHAT, FQNNGV. The germline V and J ends were trimmed by 2 bases and 3 bases, with 7 bases remaining between them. The CDR3 has 13 amino acids. The CDR3 spells CASSLRFKETQYF. Written as DNA, the CDR3 is TGTGCCAGCAGCTTAAGGTTTAAAGAGACCCAGTACTTC.

This clone was seen more than once but under ten times. The V call is TRBV28, the J call TRBJ1-2, with D unclear. This CDR3 is 17 amino acids long. The V gene lost 4 bases and the J gene lost 0 bases, with 18 bases spanning the gap. CDR1 and CDR2 (germline): MDHEN, SYDVKM. The CDR3 region has the DNA TGTGCCAGCAGTTCCCCTCTTCTACGATACGCTAACTATGGCTACACCTTC. This encodes CASSSPLLRYANYGYTF.

This chain links TRBV28 with TRBJ1-4; D gene unclear. The CDR3 runs to 12 residues. Per germline, CDR1 MDHEN and CDR2 SYDVKM. V lost 6 bases and J lost 4, with 6 bases in between. The CDR3 here is CASSWSNEKLFF. Here the CDR3 DNA reads TGTGCCAGCAGCTGGAGTAATGAAAAACTGTTTTTT.

This sequence joins TRBV5-6 and TRBJ2-1; D tentatively reads TRBD1 or TRBD2 (6 bases each). V was clipped by 3 bases and J by 8 bases, with 15 bases between them. Per the germline V gene, CDR1 is SGHDT and CDR2 is YYEEEE. The CDR3 spans 14 residues. The CDR3 spells CASSSWGAQDEQFF. The CDR3 bases are TGTGCCAGCAGCTCGTGGGGGGCCCAGGATGAGCAGTTCTTC.

The rearrangement links TRBV21-1 to TRBJ2-1; the D segment call TRBD2 is taken from the table without a DNA check. TRBV21-1 is given as a pseudogene. The CDR3 runs 20 residues. In DNA, the CDR3 is TGTGCCAGCAGCTCGGGGGGTCCCGGGACTAGCGGGAAGTCCTACAATGAGCAGTTCTTC. Amino acids: CASSSGGPGTSGKSYNEQFF.

CDR3 loop: CASSMGGSGANVLTF. The CDR3 region has the DNA TGTGCCAGTAGTATGGGGGGCTCTGGGGCCAACGTCCTGACTTTC. V usage is TRBV19 and J usage is TRBJ2-6; D is perhaps TRBD2 (6 bases). The germline CDR1 and CDR2 sequences are LNHDA and SQIVND (reference sequence). Between the trimmed V and J ends, which lost 3 bases and 0 bases, there was a span of 6 bases. The CDR3 loop spans 15 amino acids.

This clone was seen many times. The rearrangement uses TRBV6-6 and TRBJ1-3; 8 bases are a match to TRBD1. The V gene end was trimmed by 7 bases and the J gene end by 6 bases; junction bases not matched to a gene: 5. The CDR3 is made up of 13 amino acids. Germline V CDR1 and CDR2: MNHNY, SVGAGI (reference sequence). CDR3 protein: CASTQGALNTIYF. CDR3 coding DNA: TGTGCCAGCACGCAGGGGGCTTTAAACACCATATATTTT.

The chain joins TRBV6-5 to TRBJ2-7; maybe TRBD1 (5 bases). The germline V gene encodes CDR1 MNHEY and CDR2 SVGAGI. This CDR3 has 14 amino acids. Between the trimmed V and J ends, which lost 6 bases and 5 bases, there was a span of 17 bases. This CDR3 is CASSPIRGLNEQYF. The CDR3, as DNA: TGTGCCAGCAGCCCCATTAGGGGTTTGAACGAGCAGTACTTC.

The CDR3 sequence is CASNEVRSGANVLTF. CDR3 coding DNA: TGCGCCAGCAACGAAGTCCGCTCTGGGGCCAACGTCCTGACTTTC. The V call is TRBV5-1, the J call TRBJ2-6; D is undetermined. The ends were cut back, 6 bases at V and 0 bases at J, with 10 bases in the middle. This CDR3 region has 15 residues. The germline V gene encodes CDR1 SGHRS and CDR2 YFSETQ.

The chain recombines TRBV4-2 with TRBJ2-7; 12 bases fit TRBD2. V lost 0 bases to trimming and J lost 1 base; unmatched junction nucleotides: 10. The length of the CDR3 is 19 residues. The germline gives CDR1 LGHNA, CDR2 YNFKEQ. The CDR3 DNA follows: TGTGCCAGCAGCCAAGATAGAGGGGCTAGCGGGAGGGCATCCTACGAGCAGTACTTC. This gives the protein CASSQDRGASGRASYEQYF.

The chain combines TRBV5-4 with TRBJ2-7; D is ambiguous. V was trimmed by 4 bases and J by 0 bases, leaving 8 bases between them. The CDR3 runs to 13 residues. Germline CDR1 reads SGHNT; CDR2 reads YYREEE (reference sequence). In nucleotides, the CDR3 is TGTGCCAGCAGCCCCCCGGACTCCTACGAGCAGTACTTC. Its translation: CASSPPDSYEQYF.

The rearrangement joins TRBV7-2 to TRBJ2-3; 7 bases align to TRBD2. This CDR3 comprises 15 residues. Per the germline V gene, CDR1 is SGHTA and CDR2 is FQGNSA. With V trimmed by 6 bases and J by 3 bases, 9 bases remained unmatched. Here the CDR3 DNA reads TGTGCCAGCAGGCCTCCCGGCGGGAGAACAGATACGCAGTATTTT. Its protein product is CASRPPGGRTDTQYF. Full variable domain (outside the CDR3, taken from reference TRBV7-2 and TRBJ2-3): GAGVSQSPSNKVTEKGKDVELRCDPISGHTALYWYRQSLGQGLEFLIYFQGNSAPDKSGLPSDRFSAERTGGSVSTLTIQRTQQEDSAVYLCASRPPGGRTDTQYFGPGTRLTVL.

The chain is built from TRBV6-5 and TRBJ1-1; D is unclear. This CDR3 has 15 residues. The V end lost 2 bases, the J end lost 0 bases, and 10 bases lay between the germline ends. Germline-derived CDR1 and CDR2 are MNHEY and SVGAGI. The CDR3 region is CASSYHQLMNTEAFF. As DNA, the CDR3 is TGTGCCAGCAGTTACCACCAGCTGATGAACACTGAAGCTTTCTTT.

Only one count was recorded for this clone. The gene calls are TRBV10-3 and TRBJ2-2, with TRBD1 matching over 8 bases. CDR1 is ENHRY, CDR2 SYGVKD, per germline. This CDR3 comprises 15 residues. Trimming removed 10 bases from V and 6 bases from J; junction bases left unmatched: 13. The CDR3 coding sequence is TGTGCCAGCAGACCCGGGACAGGCAAACCCGGGGAGCTGTTTTTT. Encoded protein: CASRPGTGKPGELFF.

J is TRBJ2-1 and V is TRBV11-1, with 13 bases aligning to TRBD2. With V trimmed by 5 bases and J by 15 bases, 7 bases remained unmatched. CDR3 length equals 13 residues. Germline V lookup: CDR1 SGHAT, CDR2 FQDESV (reference sequence). The CDR3, as DNA: TGTGCCAGCAGCGTTGGACTAGCGGGGGCAGTGTTCTTC. It codes for CASSVGLAGAVFF.

The J gene is TRBJ1-1, the V gene TRBV5-5; possible D gene TRBD1, 6 bases. CDR1 and CDR2 (germline): SGHKS, YYEKEE (reference sequence). This CDR3 region has 13 residues. V was clipped by 0 bases and J by 3 bases, with 6 bases between them. The CDR3: CASSLDRDTEAFF. The CDR3 nucleotides are TGTGCCAGCAGCTTGGACAGGGACACTGAAGCTTTCTTT.

This clone was recorded only once. The chain links TRBV2 to TRBJ1-5; maybe TRBD1 (6 bases). Germline V gene data show CDR1 as SNHLY and CDR2 as FYNNEI. The CDR3 has 15 amino acids. Deletions cut 4 bases from V and 4 bases from J, with 14 bases between. DNA for the CDR3: TGTGCCAGCAGTGGTGGACAGTTAAGGAATCAGCCCCAGCATTTT. It encodes CASSGGQLRNQPQHF.

The chain uses TRBV30 and TRBJ2-1, with no clear D. The germline V gene encodes CDR1 GTSNPN and CDR2 SVGIG (reference sequence). This CDR3 comprises 12 residues. Trimming took off 3 bases at V and 7 bases at J, with 10 bases between the two ends. CDR3 sequence: CAWSAGFNEQFF. CDR3 in DNA: TGTGCCTGGAGCGCAGGTTTTAATGAGCAGTTCTTC.

The sample holds one count of this clone. The V call is TRBV6-6, the J call TRBJ2-5; D is ambiguous. There are 13 residues in the CDR3. Trimming pared 2 bases from V and 4 bases from J, leaving 8 bases between. Germline loops: CDR1 MNHNY, CDR2 SVGAGI (reference sequence). The chain's CDR3 is CASSYPMGETQYF. In DNA form, the CDR3 reads TGTGCCAGCAGTTACCCTATGGGAGAGACCCAGTACTTC.